Each of the 18 T cell receptor beta chains below was sequenced from the same sample in a study of spatial heterogeneity in lung cancer. One entry per CDR3 protein results from TCRdb running MiXCR on the 5' RACE reads. The data contain 40,000 to 50,000 distinct CDR3 sequences, roughly a tenth of them seen just once; the ten biggest clones take up approximately 17%. Regarding time point: blood at routine non-recurrence follow-up after resection. The source material was PBMCs, sampled at follow-up. Receptors originate from a female donor with early-stage non-small cell lung cancer.

This clonotype has ten or more counts. The rearrangement joins TRBV4-2 to TRBJ2-7; TRBD2 is a possible D gene (7 bases). Germline values: CDR1 LGHNA, CDR2 YNFKEQ. The CDR3 length is 16 residues. The V end lost 1 base, the J end lost 4 bases, and 17 bases lay between the germline ends. In DNA form, the CDR3 reads TGTGCCAGCAGCCAAGTGGGGGAGGGACAAAGATACGAGCAGTACTTC. Its translation is CASSQVGEGQRYEQYF.

The gene calls are TRBV6-5 and TRBJ1-1; D is uncertain. The CDR3 spans 12 residues. Germline assignment: CDR1 MNHEY and CDR2 SVGAGI. V lost 6 bases and J 5 bases, leaving 10 bases between the germline ends. This CDR3 is CASSPDGTEAFF. The DNA for the CDR3 is TGTGCCAGCAGCCCGGACGGAACTGAAGCTTTCTTT.

The chain recombines TRBV20-1 with TRBJ1-4; D possibly corresponds to TRBD1 (5 bases). The CDR3 is made up of 14 amino acids. CDR1 and CDR2 from the germline V gene are DFQATT and SNEGSKA (reference sequence). V gave up 5 bases and J gave up 1 base, with 11 bases separating them. CDR3 DNA: TGCAGTGCTCAATCAGGGATAACTAATGAAAAACTGTTTTTT. It yields the protein CSAQSGITNEKLFF.

The chain is built from TRBV20-1 and TRBJ2-2, with D tentatively TRBD2 (5 bases). This CDR3 contains 15 residues. Germline CDR1 is DFQATT and CDR2 is SNEGSKA (reference sequence). V was trimmed by 5 bases and J by 6 bases, leaving 19 bases between them. CDR3 sequence: CSAADGGAISGELFF. Here the CDR3 DNA reads TGCAGTGCTGCGGACGGAGGTGCGATCTCCGGGGAGCTGTTTTTT.

This clonotype was observed at least ten times. The chain carries TRBV12-3 or TRBV12-4 and TRBJ2-5; TRBD1 agrees at 9 bases. CDR3 length: 15 residues. The ends lost 5 bases at V and 4 bases at J; junction bases unmatched: 8. DNA for the CDR3: TGTGCCAGCAGTCCTGGACAGGGGCGGACAGAGACCCAGTACTTC. Translating gives CASSPGQGRTETQYF.

This clonotype is categorized as medium-sized. The chain links TRBV28 to TRBJ2-5, with 7 bases that match TRBD1. CDR3 length equals 13 residues. CDR1 and CDR2 (germline): MDHEN, SYDVKM. V lost 6 bases to trimming and J lost 5 bases; unmatched junction nucleotides: 6. CDR3 nucleotides: TGTGCCAGCAGCGACAGGGTTCCCGAGACCCAGTACTTC. This gives the protein CASSDRVPETQYF.

This clonotype occurred many times. This chain joins TRBV7-6 and TRBJ2-7; 11 bases match TRBD1. V lost 5 bases and J lost 1; bases outside the gene matches: 4. From germline, CDR1 is SGHVS and CDR2 FNYEAQ. This CDR3 has 15 amino acids. In nucleotides, the CDR3 is TGTGCCAGCAGCCTGGGACAGGGGGAATCCTACGAGCAGTACTTC. It translates to CASSLGQGESYEQYF.

Many counts were recorded for this clonotype. The chain uses TRBV12-3 or TRBV12-4 and TRBJ1-6, with 7 bases identical to TRBD1. The CDR3 contains 16 residues. With 8 bases clipped from V and 2 bases from J, the junction kept 9 bases outside the gene matches. The DNA for the CDR3 is TGTGCCAGCGGCGTCCCGGACAGGCCCTATAATTCACCCCTCCACTTT. The encoded protein is CASGVPDRPYNSPLHF.

The sample holds a few counts of this clonotype. The chain links TRBV27 to TRBJ2-7, with TRBD1 matching 9 bases. The V gene end was trimmed by 5 bases and the J gene end by 0 bases; junction bases not matched to a gene: 11. Germline-derived CDR1 and CDR2 are MNHEY and SMNVEV (reference sequence). The CDR3 sequence is 17 residues long. CDR3 bases: TGTGCCAGCAGTCCCGGACAGGGGCGACCCAGCTCCTACGAGCAGTACTTC. Translating it yields CASSPGQGRPSSYEQYF.

The chain employs TRBV20-1 and TRBJ2-5; TRBD1 aligns across 7 bases. The CDR3 consists of 13 residues. The germline CDR1 and CDR2 sequences are DFQATT and SNEGSKA (reference sequence). The V gene end was trimmed by 5 bases and the J gene end by 3 bases; junction bases not matched to a gene: 6. The CDR3 DNA follows: TGCAGTGCTCCCCGACAGGGCGAAGAGACCCAGTACTTC. Its protein product is CSAPRQGEETQYF.

This clonotype occurred a few times. V usage is TRBV7-9 and J usage is TRBJ2-4, with D possibly matching TRBD1 (5 bases). The germline V gene has CDR1 SEHNR and CDR2 FQNEAQ (reference sequence). The V and J ends lost 5 bases and 5 bases respectively, with 16 bases between them. The CDR3 length is 15 residues. The CDR3 loop reads CASSRTRVSENIQYF. Written as DNA, the CDR3 is TGTGCCAGCAGCCGGACAAGAGTCAGTGAAAACATTCAGTACTTC.

The table lists this clonotype with a few counts. The chain uses TRBV6-2 or TRBV6-3 and TRBJ1-6; 8 nucleotides agree with TRBD1. This CDR3 has 14 amino acids. CDR1 is MNHEY and CDR2 is SVGEGT in the germline V gene. Trimming cost V 2 bases and J 7 bases; bases outside gene matches: 1. CDR3 sequence reads: CASSYRQGNSPLHF. The CDR3 DNA reads TGTGCCAGCAGTTACCGACAGGGGAATTCACCCCTCCACTTT.

This clonotype was counted ten times or more. The chain joins TRBV7-9 to TRBJ2-7; D gene ambiguous. The V gene's germline CDR1 is SEHNR and CDR2 FQNEAQ (reference sequence). V lost 2 bases and J 2 bases, leaving 4 bases between the germline ends. The CDR3 has 12 amino acids. This CDR3 reads CASSLNPYEQYF. The CDR3 DNA reads as TGTGCCAGCAGCTTAAACCCCTACGAGCAGTACTTC.

This clonotype was detected only a few times. This rearrangement joins TRBV6-6 to TRBJ1-5, with 11 bases lining up with TRBD1. CDR1 MNHNY and CDR2 SVGAGI come from the germline V gene (reference sequence). V trimming: 5 bases; J trimming: 6 bases; junction bases outside the gene matches: 6. The CDR3 runs to 15 residues. In DNA form, the CDR3 reads TGTGCCAGCAGTGGACAGGGGACAGGGGGTCAGCCCCAGCATTTT. Translated: CASSGQGTGGQPQHF.

This clonotype was seen only a few times. V is TRBV12-3 or TRBV12-4 and J is TRBJ2-2, with a tentative D call TRBD2 (5 bases). Trimming pared 3 bases from V and 5 bases from J, leaving 7 bases between. The CDR3 is 13 amino acids. CDR3 region: CASSFPGTGELFF. CDR3 sequence (DNA): TGTGCCAGCAGTTTTCCGGGGACCGGGGAGCTGTTTTTT.

The genes are TRBV5-1 and TRBJ2-3, with 12 bases that match TRBD2. Germline CDR1 is SGHRS and CDR2 is YFSETQ. This CDR3 spans 14 amino acids. The junction had 2 bases not matched to a gene; V was cut back by 0 bases and J by 9 bases. The CDR3 loop is CASSLETSGGTQYF. The CDR3 DNA follows: TGCGCCAGCAGCTTGGAGACTAGCGGGGGAACGCAGTATTTT. Drawing the rest from reference TRBV5-1 and TRBJ2-3, the complete variable domain is KAGVTQTPRYLIKTRGQQVTLSCSPISGHRSVSWYQQTPGQGLQFLFEYFSETQRNKGNFPGRFSGRQFSNSRSEMNVSTLELGDSALYLCASSLETSGGTQYFGPGTRLTVL.

A remark on this clonotype: This may arise from a read error, as a much more abundant clone is one base away. The chain links TRBV27 to TRBJ2-7, with TRBD1 identical over 7 bases. Germline assignment: CDR1 MNHEY and CDR2 SMNVEV (reference sequence). This CDR3 is 14 amino acids long. The J segment lost 4 bases and the V segment lost 10 bases, leaving 13 bases of the junction unmatched. The CDR3: CANKPDRDAYEQYF. The CDR3 nucleotides are TGTGCCAACAAACCCGACAGGGACGCTTACGAGCAGTACTTC.

This clonotype was detected many times. This rearrangement joins TRBV20-1 to TRBJ1-1; TRBD1 might be the D (6 bases). Trimming pared 6 bases from V and 0 bases from J, leaving 20 bases between. The V gene's germline CDR1 is DFQATT and CDR2 SNEGSKA (reference sequence). This CDR3 comprises 16 residues. For the CDR3, the DNA is TGCAGTGCGGACGCCGGGACACTTTACATGAACACTGAAGCTTTCTTT. This gives the protein CSADAGTLYMNTEAFF.